This TCR beta chain was obtained from a study of blood T cell repertoires in COVID-19. Overall study: Samples came from the United States, Italy and Spain, spanning acute and convalescent COVID-19. PBMCs, B-cell-depleted T cells, or T cells were the source of the cDNA or gDNA that made up the material.

Study members were between about 18 and 95 years old and lived in 25 or so US regions. Participants were placed into cohorts based on the clinical history they reported. Germline CDR1 and CDR2: SGHTA and FQGTGA. The CDR3 consists of 13 residues. Trimming stripped 2 bases from V and 7 bases from J, with 6 bases between. The method was immunoSEQ multiplex PCR; TCRdb's version includes in-frame clones alone and lacks a portion of them. The sample has 250,000 to 350,000 clones, 80% to 95% seen once. Sequenced: PBMCs or T cells enriched from blood (not recorded which). The receptor's source is a woman in her 30s who had recovered from COVID-19. The gene calls are TRBV7-3 and TRBJ1-6; tentative D call: TRBD1 (6 bases). The CDR3 sequence: CASSLGGNSPLHF. CDR3 coding DNA: TGTGCCAGCAGCTTAGGGGGCAATTCACCCCTCCACTTT.